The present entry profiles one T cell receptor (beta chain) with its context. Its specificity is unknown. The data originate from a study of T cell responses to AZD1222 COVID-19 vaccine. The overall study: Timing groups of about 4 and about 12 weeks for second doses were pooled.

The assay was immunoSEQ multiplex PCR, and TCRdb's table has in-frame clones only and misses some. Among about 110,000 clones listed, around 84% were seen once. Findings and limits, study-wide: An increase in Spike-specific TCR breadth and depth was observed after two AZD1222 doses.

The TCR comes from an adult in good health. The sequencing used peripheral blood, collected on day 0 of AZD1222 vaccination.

For the CDR3, the DNA is TGTGCCAGCAGCCCCGGCGTAGGGGTCAAAAACATTCAGTACTTC. It specifies CASSPGVGVKNIQYF. The V and J genes are TRBV11-2 and TRBJ2-4, with D possibly matching TRBD1 (5 bases). Germline V gives CDR1 SGHAT, CDR2 FQNNGV. The V gene lost 5 bases and the J gene lost 3 bases, with 14 bases spanning the gap. The length of the CDR3 is 15 residues.